Each of the 8 T cell receptor beta chains below was sequenced from the same sample in a study of T cell repertoires in aging, cancer and after chemotherapy. A mixed TRB-A/B primer pool amplified rearranged TRB by multiplex touch-down PCR. Via MiXCR, TCRdb re-called the multiplex PCR reads, giving one row per CDR3 protein. Among 10,000 to 15,000 distinct CDR3 sequences listed, about 28% were seen once. Peripheral blood genomic DNA, not sorted cells or RNA, was the template. Source material: blood. These receptors originate from a human donor in good health. The donor label of this sample is uncertain.

The chain uses TRBV20-1 and TRBJ1-6, with no clear D. Looked up from germline, CDR1 is DFQATT and CDR2 is SNEGSKA (reference sequence). The length of the CDR3 is 13 residues. The V end lost 0 bases, the J end lost 10 bases, and 10 bases lay between the germline ends. The CDR3 sequence is CSARDRSQSPLHF. The CDR3 DNA reads TGCAGTGCTAGAGACAGGTCTCAATCACCCCTCCACTTT.

The chain couples TRBV19 to TRBJ1-5, with TRBD1 identical over 10 bases. With V trimmed by 3 bases and J by 7 bases, 6 bases remained unmatched. This CDR3 has 15 residues. Germline-derived CDR1 and CDR2 are LNHDA and SQIVND (reference sequence). The CDR3 region is CASSIDRGPGQPQHF. As DNA, the CDR3 is TGTGCCAGTAGTATTGACAGGGGGCCAGGGCAGCCCCAGCATTTT.

This clonotype showed up just a few times. V gene TRBV19 combines with J gene TRBJ1-1; possibly TRBD1 for D (6 bases). The CDR3 runs 15 residues. From germline, CDR1 is LNHDA and CDR2 SQIVND (reference sequence). Trimming cost V 4 bases and J 4 bases, with 16 bases left between them. The CDR3 loop reads CASSTGGQFRTEAFF. In nucleotides, the CDR3 is TGTGCCAGTAGTACCGGGGGGCAGTTTCGCACTGAAGCTTTCTTT.

The chain couples TRBV10-2 to TRBJ2-3, with a tentative D call TRBD2 (6 bases). There are 14 residues in the CDR3. CDR1 and CDR2 from the germline V gene are WSHSY and SAAADI. Trimming took 7 bases from V and 1 from J, leaving 12 bases between them. The CDR3 is CASKPGLRTDTQYF. The CDR3 DNA follows: TGCGCCAGCAAGCCGGGACTTCGCACAGATACGCAGTATTTT.

J is TRBJ2-1 and V is TRBV5-1; 7 bases line up with TRBD2. CDR1 is SGHRS and CDR2 is YFSETQ in the germline V gene. The CDR3 spans 15 residues. J was trimmed by 3 bases and V by 0 bases; bases with no gene match: 3. CDR3: CASSLVGGVYNEQFF. The CDR3 DNA follows: TGCGCCAGCAGCTTGGTGGGGGGGGTCTACAATGAGCAGTTCTTC.

J is TRBJ2-5 and V is TRBV6-2 or TRBV6-3; 9 nucleotides agree with TRBD2. Unmatched junction bases numbered 2, after V lost 0 bases and J lost 0 bases. The CDR3 extends over 16 amino acids. Germline CDR1 is MNHEY and CDR2 is SVGEGT. Here the CDR3 DNA reads TGTGCCAGCAGTTACTCCTCTAGCGGGAACCAAGAGACCCAGTACTTC. Protein product: CASSYSSSGNQETQYF.

The chain is built from TRBV7-9 and TRBJ2-5; 10 positions match TRBD2. The CDR3 consists of 15 residues. After removal of 2 bases from V and 5 bases from J, the junction contained 5 bases not matched to a gene. Germline V lookup: CDR1 SEHNR, CDR2 FQNEAQ (reference sequence). The CDR3 here is CASSLLLAGPETQYF. In DNA form, the CDR3 reads TGTGCCAGCAGCTTATTACTAGCGGGGCCCGAGACCCAGTACTTC.

This clonotype was seen a few times. This chain joins TRBV14 and TRBJ2-7; D gene ambiguous. Germline V gives CDR1 SGHDN, CDR2 FVKESK. V was shortened by 3 bases and J by 4 bases, with 16 bases between the two germline ends. The CDR3 is 15 residues long. CDR3 coding DNA: TGTGCCAGCAGCCACCAGTTAGGACCTGATTACGAGCAGTACTTC. It encodes CASSHQLGPDYEQYF. Complete variable domain (other parts from reference TRBV14 and TRBJ2-7): EAGVTQFPSHSVIEKGQTVTLRCDPISGHDNLYWYRRVMGKEIKFLLHFVKESKQDESGMPNNRFLAERTGGTYSTLKVQPAELEDSGVYFCASSHQLGPDYEQYFGPGTRLTVT.